The present TCR beta chain was sequenced within a study of blood T cell repertoires in COVID-19. Study-level information: COVID-19 samples, acute and convalescent, were from the United States, Italy and Spain. PBMCs, B-cell-depleted T cells, or T cells provided the cDNA or gDNA that made up the material.

The CDR3 is 16 amino acids. With 4 bases removed from V and 2 bases from J, the gap between germline ends came to 16 bases. Germline lookup yields CDR1 LNHDA and CDR2 SQIVND (reference sequence). Sequencing was performed with immunoSEQ multiplex PCR; in TCRdb, only in-frame clones are kept and a portion is missing. The repertoire holds 200,000 to 250,000 clones, with approximately 80% as singletons. The source of this sequence is a human donor in a cohort sampled during active COVID-19. The chain recombines TRBV19 with TRBJ2-3, with D possibly matching TRBD2 (6 bases). The specimen was peripheral blood. CDR3 nucleotide sequence: TGTGCCAGTAGTAGGGGCGGGGCTCTACTCACAGATACGCAGTATTTT. Translating gives CASSRGGALLTDTQYF.